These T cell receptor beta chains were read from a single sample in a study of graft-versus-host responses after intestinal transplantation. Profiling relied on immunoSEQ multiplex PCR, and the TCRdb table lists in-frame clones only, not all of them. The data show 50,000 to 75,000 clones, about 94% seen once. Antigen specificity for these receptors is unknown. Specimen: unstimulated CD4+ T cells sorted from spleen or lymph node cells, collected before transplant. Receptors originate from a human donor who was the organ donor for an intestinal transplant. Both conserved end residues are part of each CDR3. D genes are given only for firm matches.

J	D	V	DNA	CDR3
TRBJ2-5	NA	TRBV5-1	TGCGCCAGCACCTTGTTATGGGGTCAAGAGACCCAGTACTTC	CASTLLWGQETQYF
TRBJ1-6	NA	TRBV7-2	TGTGCCAGCAGCCCGCAAAATGTTTTTTCCCTCCACTTT	CASSPQNVFSLHF
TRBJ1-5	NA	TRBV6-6	TGTGCCAGCAGTCAGGCAGGGTCGGTTCAGCCCCAGCATTTT	CASSQAGSVQPQHF
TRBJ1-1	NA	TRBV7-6	TGTGCCAGCAGTCCCACCTTGAACACTGAAGCTTTCTTT	CASSPTLNTEAFF
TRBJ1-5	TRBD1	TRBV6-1	TGTGCCACCAGGGGGGTGGGTCAGCCCCAGCATTTT	CATRGVGQPQHF
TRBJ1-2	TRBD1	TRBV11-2	TGTGCCAGCAGCTTAGAACGCCCTCAGGACAGGGATAACTATGGCTACACCTTC	CASSLERPQDRDNYGYTF
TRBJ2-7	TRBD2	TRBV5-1	TGCGCCAGCAGCTTTTCTAGCGGACCTTCCTACGAGCAGTACTTC	CASSFSSGPSYEQYF
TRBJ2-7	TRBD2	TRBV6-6	TGTGCCAGCAGTTTGACTAGCGGCGCCTACGAGCAGTACTTC	CASSLTSGAYEQYF
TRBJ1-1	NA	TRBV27	TGTGCCAGCAGCCCCTTCCGGTGGGGCACTGAAGCTTTCTTT	CASSPFRWGTEAFF
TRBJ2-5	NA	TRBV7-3	TGTGCCAGCAGCTTCTTCCGGGCAGGGATGGAGACCCAGTACTTC	CASSFFRAGMETQYF
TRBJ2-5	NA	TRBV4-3	TGCGCCAGCAGCCAAGTATTTTCCGGCTGGGGGTGGCAAGAGACCCAGTACTTC	CASSQVFSGWGWQETQYF